One sample yielded the 8 T cell receptor beta chains listed below, sequenced in a study of neoadjuvant anti-PD-1 for oral cavity cancer. Measured with immunoSEQ multiplex PCR; TCRdb has only the in-frame clones, and not every one. The table lists tens of thousands of clones, around 88% of them singletons. The sequenced sample was PBMCs, obtained before nivolumab (anti-PD-1) treatment. The receptors originated from a person aged 35 to 85 with oral cavity squamous cell carcinoma.

The J gene is TRBJ2-1, the V gene TRBV4-1; 11 bases align to TRBD2. With V trimmed by 3 bases and J by 4 bases, 8 bases remained unmatched. The germline V gene has CDR1 MGHRA and CDR2 YSYEKL. This CDR3 comprises 17 residues. The CDR3 protein is CASSQTSGKRKYNEQFF. In DNA, the CDR3 is TGCGCCAGCAGCCAGACTAGCGGGAAGAGAAAGTACAATGAGCAGTTCTTC.

The chain has TRBV27 and TRBJ2-1, with D possibly being TRBD2 (6 bases). Trimming stripped 10 bases from V and 0 bases from J, with 16 bases between. Germline assignment: CDR1 MNHEY and CDR2 SMNVEV (reference sequence). CDR3 size: 15 residues. CDR3 coding DNA: TGTGCCACCGCCGCGGGACGTTACTCCTACAATGAGCAGTTCTTC. As protein: CATAAGRYSYNEQFF.

V and J are TRBV5-1 and TRBJ2-7; no reliable D call. This CDR3 comprises 11 residues. Germline CDR1 reads SGHRS; CDR2 reads YFSETQ. V lost 0 bases, J lost 5 bases, and 3 bases lay in between. CDR3 residues: CASSLGDEQYF. In DNA, the CDR3 is TGCGCCAGCAGCTTGGGAGACGAGCAGTACTTC.

The chain has TRBV18 and TRBJ2-2, with TRBD1 identical over 8 bases. Germline assignment: CDR1 KGHSH and CDR2 LQKENI. V was clipped by 3 bases and J by 5 bases; unmatched bases: 5. CDR3 length: 15 amino acids. This CDR3 is CASSPGTGGTGELFF. CDR3 nucleotide sequence: TGTGCCAGCTCACCCGGGACAGGAGGGACCGGGGAGCTGTTTTTT.

The chain combines TRBV2 with TRBJ2-1; 11 bases are shared with TRBD1. Germline lookup yields CDR1 SNHLY and CDR2 FYNNEI. This CDR3 spans 15 amino acids. Trimming removed 3 bases from V and 4 bases from J; junction bases left unmatched: 2. The CDR3 reads CASSEGTGGYNEQFF. DNA of the CDR3: TGTGCCAGCAGTGAGGGGACAGGGGGGTACAATGAGCAGTTCTTC.

The chain carries TRBV6-5 and TRBJ1-1; D ambiguous. This CDR3 has 14 residues. CDR1 is MNHEY and CDR2 is SVGAGI in the germline V gene. Trimming left V 2 bases short and J 4 bases short, with 11 bases between. CDR3 sequence: CASSYRVRATEAFF. The CDR3 DNA follows: TGTGCCAGCAGTTACCGGGTGAGAGCCACTGAAGCTTTCTTT.

The table lists this clone with a count of one. The genes are TRBV7-9 and TRBJ2-1, with 9 bases matching TRBD2. V was pared by 7 bases and J by 15 bases, with 10 bases of the junction left unmatched. Germline lookup yields CDR1 SEHNR and CDR2 FQNEAQ (reference sequence). The CDR3 totals 12 residues. The CDR3 sequence: CASTRGGGDPFF. In DNA, the CDR3 is TGTGCCAGCACGAGAGGCGGGGGGGACCCGTTCTTC.

The chain joins TRBV29-1 to TRBJ2-1; D may be TRBD2 (5 bases). The CDR3 extends over 11 amino acids. V gave up 6 bases and J gave up 6 bases, with 9 bases separating them. The V gene's germline CDR1 is SQVTM and CDR2 ANQGSEA. This chain's CDR3 is CSVLARNEQFF. The CDR3 nucleotides are TGCAGCGTGCTAGCTCGCAATGAGCAGTTCTTC.